The 10 T cell receptor beta chains given below trace back to one sample, sequenced in a study of control samples from healthy donors and cancer patients. Measured with immunoSEQ multiplex PCR; TCRdb has only the in-frame clones, and not every one. This table holds around 110,000 clones, approximately 90% found once. Sequenced sample: blood. Receptors were obtained from a woman in her 70s in good health.

This clone was counted between two and nine times. The chain recombines TRBV10-1 with TRBJ1-1; D not resolved. The CDR3 has 15 residues. V dropped 4 bases and J dropped 1 base, with 13 bases sitting between them. CDR1 WNHNN and CDR2 SYGVQD come from the germline V gene (reference sequence). The CDR3 loop reads CASSVSRTANTEAFF. In DNA, the CDR3 is TGCGCCAGCAGTGTATCTAGGACGGCGAACACTGAAGCTTTCTTT.

The V call is TRBV18, the J call TRBJ2-2, with 7 bases matching TRBD1. The CDR3 covers 16 residues. CDR1 is KGHSH, CDR2 LQKENI, per germline. The junction had 8 bases not matched to a gene; V was cut back by 3 bases and J by 4 bases. CDR3: CASSPSMAGGTGELFF. The CDR3, as DNA: TGTGCCAGCTCACCCTCGATGGCAGGGGGCACCGGGGAGCTGTTTTTT.

V is TRBV6-1 and J is TRBJ1-6; D may be TRBD1 (6 bases). Trimming removed 2 bases at V and 1 base at J, with 9 bases between. The germline V gene has CDR1 MNHNS and CDR2 SASEGT. The CDR3 covers 16 residues. The CDR3 coding sequence is TGTGCCAGCAGTGAAAACAGGGCTTCCTATAATTCACCCCTCCACTTT. Protein product: CASSENRASYNSPLHF.

There are a few counts of this clone. V gene TRBV6-6 combines with J gene TRBJ1-5; 7 nucleotides agree with TRBD1. With V trimmed by 7 bases and J by 2 bases, 2 bases remained unmatched. Germline CDR1 MNHNY, CDR2 SVGAGI (reference sequence). This CDR3 is 13 amino acids long. This CDR3 is CASIGQGNQPQHF. As DNA, the CDR3 is TGTGCCAGCATAGGACAGGGCAATCAGCCCCAGCATTTT.

V usage is TRBV4-3 and J usage is TRBJ2-2; TRBD1 might be the D (6 bases). The germline V gene has CDR1 LGHNA and CDR2 YSLEER. This CDR3 spans 15 amino acids. Between the trimmed V and J ends, which lost 3 bases and 4 bases, there was a span of 12 bases. CDR3 sequence (DNA): TGCGCCAGCAGCCAGGAGGACAGAGGCACCGGGGAGCTGTTTTTT. It encodes CASSQEDRGTGELFF.

The chain links TRBV28 to TRBJ1-2, with 7 bases aligning to TRBD1. V was clipped by 4 bases and J by 5 bases; unmatched bases: 10. Germline CDR1 and CDR2: MDHEN and SYDVKM. CDR3 length: 15 residues. In nucleotides, the CDR3 is TGTGCCAGCAGTTCCAGGACAGGAACGGGATATGGCTACACCTTC. It encodes CASSSRTGTGYGYTF.

The sample holds one count of this clone. The chain links TRBV7-2 to TRBJ2-7; TRBD1 agrees at 9 bases. The V segment lost 4 bases and the J segment 4 bases; nucleotides outside the gene matches: 5. The germline V gene encodes CDR1 SGHTA and CDR2 FQGNSA. This CDR3 has 14 amino acids. The CDR3 DNA reads as TGTGCCAGCAGCTCCGGGACAGGGTTTTACGAGCAGTACTTC. It is translated as CASSSGTGFYEQYF.

The chain links TRBV2 to TRBJ1-5; the D gene is possibly TRBD1 (5 bases). The germline gives CDR1 SNHLY, CDR2 FYNNEI. This CDR3 spans 12 amino acids. V was shortened by 6 bases and J by 5 bases, with 8 bases between the two germline ends. CDR3 residues: CASRGDHQPQHF. Here the CDR3 DNA reads TGTGCCAGCAGAGGGGACCATCAGCCCCAGCATTTT.

The chain combines TRBV9 with TRBJ2-5; 10 bases match TRBD2. After removal of 4 bases from V and 5 bases from J, the junction contained 5 bases not matched to a gene. This CDR3 comprises 14 residues. Germline assignment: CDR1 SGDLS and CDR2 YYNGEE. Here the CDR3 reads CASSLNSGGETQYF. The CDR3 nucleotides read TGTGCCAGCAGCCTCAATAGCGGGGGGGAGACCCAGTACTTC. The full variable domain, completed using reference TRBV9 and TRBJ2-5, is DSGVTQTPKHLITATGQRVTLRCSPRSGDLSVYWYQQSLDQGLQFLIQYYNGEERAKGNILERFSAQQFPDLHSELNLSSLELGDSALYFCASSLNSGGETQYFGPGTRLLVL.

The J gene is TRBJ1-1, the V gene TRBV10-3; 8 nucleotides match TRBD1. V lost 6 bases and J lost 3; bases outside the gene matches: 9. CDR3 size: 15 residues. From germline, CDR1 is ENHRY and CDR2 SYGVKD. In DNA form, the CDR3 reads TGTGCCATCAGAAGACAGGGGCTCGGCGACACTGAAGCTTTCTTT. It codes for CAIRRQGLGDTEAFF.